Below are 23 T cell receptor beta chains sequenced from a single sample in a study of cytomegalovirus exposure and HLA in healthy donors. Researchers ran the PCR with 60 Vbeta and 13 Jbeta primers. Sequencing used immunoSEQ multiplex PCR; TCRdb keeps in-frame clones, though not all of them. Among over 200,000 clones, about three quarters were seen once, and the ten largest hold around 2.9%. Sequenced material: PBMCs. Receptors originate from a woman in her sixties in good health and CMV-seropositive.

This clone was observed a few times. The rearrangement joins TRBV5-1 to TRBJ1-4, with TRBD1 identical over 8 bases. Germline CDR1 is SGHRS and CDR2 is YFSETQ. Germline trimming cut 2 bases from V and 8 bases from J; bases unmatched to any gene: 5. The CDR3 length is 14 residues. The CDR3 protein is CASSFQGAHEKLFF. The CDR3 DNA is TGCGCCAGCAGCTTTCAGGGGGCCCACGAAAAACTGTTTTTT.

J is TRBJ2-1 and V is TRBV9; 13 bases map to TRBD2. J lost 7 bases, V lost 5 bases, and 0 bases had no gene match. The CDR3 totals 13 residues. Looked up from germline, CDR1 is SGDLS and CDR2 is YYNGEE. CDR3 nucleotides: TGTGCCAGCAGGACTAGCGGGGGGAATGAGCAGTTCTTC. It encodes CASRTSGGNEQFF.

This clone showed up just once. CDR3 nucleotide sequence: TGCGCCAGCAGCCAAGGTAGCGGGGCCACGCAGTATTTT. Amino acid sequence: CASSQGSGATQYF. This chain joins TRBV4-3 and TRBJ2-3; 8 bases agree with TRBD2. V was clipped by 1 base and J by 9 bases; unmatched bases: 3. The CDR3 loop spans 13 amino acids. The germline V gene has CDR1 LGHNA and CDR2 YSLEER.

The chain combines TRBV7-6 with TRBJ1-3; perhaps TRBD1 as D (6 bases). Trimming shortened V by 1 base and J by 3 bases, and 7 bases separated the two germline ends. Germline CDR1 is SGHVS and CDR2 is FNYEAQ. CDR3 length: 14 residues. The CDR3 loop is CASSLEGDGNTIYF. The CDR3 nucleotides are TGTGCCAGCAGCTTAGAGGGGGATGGAAACACCATATATTTT.

The rearrangement links TRBV9 to TRBJ2-1; 9 bases map to TRBD2. The CDR3 contains 16 residues. In germline, CDR1 is SGDLS, CDR2 YYNGEE. Trimming took 0 bases from V and 2 from J; bases not matched to a gene: 3. CDR3: CASSVGAGGPYNEQFF. The CDR3 coding sequence is TGTGCCAGCAGCGTAGGTGCGGGAGGGCCCTACAATGAGCAGTTCTTC.

V is TRBV18 and J is TRBJ1-5, with a possible D match to TRBD1 (6 bases). The ends were cut back, 3 bases at V and 1 base at J, with 13 bases in the middle. The CDR3 extends over 16 amino acids. The germline gives CDR1 KGHSH, CDR2 LQKENI. CDR3 protein: CASSPPNGQSNQPQHF. The CDR3 bases are TGTGCCAGCTCACCCCCTAACGGACAGAGCAATCAGCCCCAGCATTTT.

The gene calls are TRBV6-1 and TRBJ1-2, with D perhaps matching TRBD1 (5 bases). CDR1 and CDR2 from the germline V gene are MNHNS and SASEGT. Deletions cut 2 bases from V and 4 bases from J, with 17 bases between. This CDR3 is 16 amino acids long. CDR3 nucleotide sequence: TGTGCCAGCAGTGAAAAGGGGCCGGGTTTCGGCTATGGCTACACCTTC. This codes for CASSEKGPGFGYGYTF.

V is TRBV6-6 and J is TRBJ2-7; TRBD2 matches at 11 bases. With 6 bases clipped from V and 3 bases from J, the junction kept 4 bases outside the gene matches. The CDR3 runs 14 residues. Germline assignment: CDR1 MNHNY and CDR2 SVGAGI (reference sequence). CDR3 protein: CASRIAGGNYEQYF. CDR3 coding DNA: TGTGCCAGCAGAATAGCGGGAGGGAACTACGAGCAGTACTTC.

This chain links TRBV7-2 with TRBJ2-4; D is possibly TRBD2 (6 bases). CDR1 and CDR2 from the germline V gene are SGHTA and FQGNSA. This CDR3 spans 15 amino acids. Trimming removed 5 bases at V and 0 bases at J, with 11 bases between. The CDR3 loop reads CASSTPGVAKNIQYF. CDR3 coding DNA: TGTGCCAGCAGCACCCCGGGAGTAGCCAAAAACATTCAGTACTTC.

The chain joins TRBV7-2 to TRBJ2-7, with TRBD2 matching over 16 bases. Germline lookup yields CDR1 SGHTA and CDR2 FQGNSA. This CDR3 has 16 amino acids. After removal of 6 bases from V and 5 bases from J, the junction contained 7 bases not matched to a gene. As DNA, the CDR3 is TGTGCCAGCAGAAAGGGACTAGCGGGGGGGCCAAACGAGCAGTACTTC. It is translated as CASRKGLAGGPNEQYF.

J is TRBJ2-5 and V is TRBV30, with 7 bases aligning to TRBD2. V gave up 2 bases and J gave up 1 base; unmatched junction bases: 10. In germline, CDR1 is GTSNPN, CDR2 SVGIG (reference sequence). The length of the CDR3 is 16 residues. In DNA form, the CDR3 reads TGTGCCTGGAGTAGAATTCTGGGAGGGACCCAAGAGACCCAGTACTTC. Translating gives CAWSRILGGTQETQYF.

The DNA for the CDR3 is TGTGCCAGCAGTGTAAGAGGGGCTAGCGGGGACACAGATACGCAGTATTTT. Translation gives CASSVRGASGDTDTQYF. The chain joins TRBV6-1 to TRBJ2-3; 9 bases fit TRBD2. The germline V gene encodes CDR1 MNHNS and CDR2 SASEGT. Trimming removed 4 bases from V and 2 bases from J; junction bases left unmatched: 10. This CDR3 contains 17 residues.

This clone is a singleton in its sample. The rearrangement links TRBV30 to TRBJ2-7, with D maybe TRBD2 (6 bases). The CDR3 contains 13 residues. Germline values: CDR1 GTSNPN, CDR2 SVGIG (reference sequence). Trimming pared 2 bases from V and 4 bases from J, leaving 12 bases between. The CDR3 bases are TGTGCCTGGAGTCCATTTGGGGGGTACGAGCAGTACTTC. Translation gives CAWSPFGGYEQYF.

V usage is TRBV7-2 and J usage is TRBJ1-2; 7 bases are a match to TRBD1. Losses at the gene ends were 5 bases for V and 4 bases for J; bases not matched to a gene: 4. CDR3 length: 13 amino acids. Germline lookup yields CDR1 SGHTA and CDR2 FQGNSA. CDR3 in DNA: TGTGCCAGCAGCCAGGGACAGCTCTATGGCTACACCTTC. It translates to CASSQGQLYGYTF.

The chain's CDR3 is CAISEGPGLSEPFF. CDR3 nucleotides: TGTGCCATCAGTGAGGGCCCGGGTCTAAGTGAGCCCTTCTTC. The chain recombines TRBV10-3 with TRBJ2-1; no reliable D call. The CDR3 has 14 amino acids. Trimming removed 2 bases at V and 16 bases at J, with 21 bases between. Per germline, CDR1 ENHRY and CDR2 SYGVKD.

The genes are TRBV25-1 and TRBJ1-2; D remains unclear. The CDR3 has 12 residues. Trimming removed 5 bases from V and 6 bases from J, with 10 bases in between. CDR1 is MGHDK and CDR2 is SYGVNS in the germline V gene. CDR3 sequence (DNA): TGTGCCAGCAGTACAGAGGGCCATGGCTACACCTTC. Amino acid sequence: CASSTEGHGYTF.

The V and J genes are TRBV30 and TRBJ2-3, with D possibly TRBD1 on 5 matching bases. The V end lost 2 bases, the J end lost 4 bases, and 13 bases lay between the germline ends. This CDR3 region has 14 residues. Germline V lookup: CDR1 GTSNPN, CDR2 SVGIG (reference sequence). The CDR3 loop is CAWSWTLSPDTQYF. The CDR3 bases are TGTGCCTGGAGTTGGACATTGTCCCCAGATACGCAGTATTTT.

This chain links TRBV5-4 with TRBJ1-5; no clear D. Germline lookup yields CDR1 SGHNT and CDR2 YYREEE (reference sequence). The CDR3 is 13 residues long. V was cut by 0 bases and J by 3 bases, with 4 bases left in between. The CDR3 is CASSLGLNQPQHF. For the CDR3, the DNA is TGTGCCAGCAGCTTGGGACTCAATCAGCCCCAGCATTTT.

The CDR3 reads CASSPRFGSQGSRGYTF. DNA of the CDR3: TGTGCCAGCAGTCCGCGATTCGGCTCACAGGGGAGTAGGGGCTACACCTTC. The V and J genes are TRBV28 and TRBJ1-2; 7 nucleotides agree with TRBD1. With 5 bases clipped from V and 8 bases from J, the junction kept 20 bases outside the gene matches. CDR3 length: 17 amino acids. Per germline, CDR1 MDHEN and CDR2 SYDVKM.

The chain couples TRBV19 to TRBJ2-7, with 8 bases lining up with TRBD1. The germline CDR1 and CDR2 sequences are LNHDA and SQIVND (reference sequence). The CDR3 spans 14 residues. Unmatched junction bases numbered 7, after V lost 5 bases and J lost 4 bases. The CDR3 DNA sequence: TGTGCCAGTAGTCCACAGGACAGGGCTTACGAGCAGTACTTC. Its protein product is CASSPQDRAYEQYF.

The V gene is TRBV5-8, the J gene TRBJ1-3, with a tentative D call TRBD1 (5 bases). Germline assignment: CDR1 SGHTS and CDR2 YDEGEE. The CDR3 runs 15 residues. V lost 4 bases and J lost 0, with 11 bases in between. CDR3 DNA: TGTGCCAGCAGCCCAAGACAGTACTCTGGAAACACCATATATTTT. Translation gives CASSPRQYSGNTIYF.

The chain carries TRBV2 and TRBJ2-7; TRBD1 agrees at 8 bases. This CDR3 region has 12 residues. The V and J ends lost 6 bases and 7 bases, in that order; junction bases with no gene match: 5. From germline, CDR1 is SNHLY and CDR2 FYNNEI. CDR3 bases: TGTGCCAGCAGGGGAACAGGGGGTGAGCAGTACTTC. Amino acid sequence: CASRGTGGEQYF.

The V call is TRBV5-4, the J call TRBJ2-6, with D maybe TRBD1 (5 bases). V lost 6 bases and J lost 3, with 13 bases in between. Germline values: CDR1 SGHNT, CDR2 YYREEE (reference sequence). The CDR3 length is 15 residues. CDR3 protein: CASTPGLSGANVLTF. CDR3 DNA: TGTGCCAGCACCCCAGGGCTAAGTGGGGCCAACGTCCTGACTTTC.